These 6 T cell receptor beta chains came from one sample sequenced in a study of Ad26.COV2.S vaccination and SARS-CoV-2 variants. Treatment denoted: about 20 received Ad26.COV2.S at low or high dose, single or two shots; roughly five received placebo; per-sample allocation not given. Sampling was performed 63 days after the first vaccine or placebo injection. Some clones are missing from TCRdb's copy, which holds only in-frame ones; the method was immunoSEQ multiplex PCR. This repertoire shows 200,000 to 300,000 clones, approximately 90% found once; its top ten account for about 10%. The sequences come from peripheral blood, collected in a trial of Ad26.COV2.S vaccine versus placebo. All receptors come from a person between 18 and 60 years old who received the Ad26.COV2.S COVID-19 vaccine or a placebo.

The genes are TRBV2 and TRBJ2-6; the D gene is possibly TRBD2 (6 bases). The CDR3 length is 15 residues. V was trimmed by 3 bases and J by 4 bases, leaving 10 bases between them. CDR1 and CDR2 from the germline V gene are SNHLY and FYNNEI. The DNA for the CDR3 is TGTGCCAGCAGTGAGGAGGGAGTCGGGGCCAACGTCCTGACTTTC. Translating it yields CASSEEGVGANVLTF.

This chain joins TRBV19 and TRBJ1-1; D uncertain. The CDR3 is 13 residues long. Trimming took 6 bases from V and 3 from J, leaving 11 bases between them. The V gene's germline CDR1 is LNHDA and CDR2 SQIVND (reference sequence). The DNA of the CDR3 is TGTGCCAGTAGGAGGTTAAGGGACACTGAAGCTTTCTTT. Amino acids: CASRRLRDTEAFF.

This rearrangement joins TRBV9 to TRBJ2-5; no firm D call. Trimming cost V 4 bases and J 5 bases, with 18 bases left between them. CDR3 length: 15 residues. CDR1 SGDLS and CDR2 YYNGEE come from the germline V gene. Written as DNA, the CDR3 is TGTGCCAGCAGCCTTTTCGGGTGGTTCGAGGAGACCCAGTACTTC. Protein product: CASSLFGWFEETQYF.

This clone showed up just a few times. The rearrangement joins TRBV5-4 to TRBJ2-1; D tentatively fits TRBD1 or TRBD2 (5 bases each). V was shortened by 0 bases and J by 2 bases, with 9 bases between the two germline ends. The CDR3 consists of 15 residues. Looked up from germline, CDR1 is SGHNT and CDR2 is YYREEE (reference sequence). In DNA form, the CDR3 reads TGTGCCAGCAGCTTGGATACGGGACCCTACAATGAGCAGTTCTTC. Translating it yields CASSLDTGPYNEQFF. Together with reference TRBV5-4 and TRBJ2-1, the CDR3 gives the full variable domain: ETGVTQSPTHLIKTRGQQVTLRCSSQSGHNTVSWYQQALGQGPQFIFQYYREEENGRGNFPPRFSGLQFPNYSSELNVNALELDDSALYLCASSLDTGPYNEQFFGPGTRLTVL.

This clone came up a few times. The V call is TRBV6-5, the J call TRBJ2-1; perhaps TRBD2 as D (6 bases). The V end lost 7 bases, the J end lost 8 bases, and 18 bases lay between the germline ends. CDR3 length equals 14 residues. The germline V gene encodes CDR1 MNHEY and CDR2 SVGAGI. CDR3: CASTLTRWGDEQFF. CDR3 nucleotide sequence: TGTGCCAGCACCCTGACTAGGTGGGGTGATGAGCAGTTCTTC.

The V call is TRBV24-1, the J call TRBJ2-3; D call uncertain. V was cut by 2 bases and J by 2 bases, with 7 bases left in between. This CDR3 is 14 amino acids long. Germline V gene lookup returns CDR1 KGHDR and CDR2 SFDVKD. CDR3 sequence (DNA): TGTGCCACCAGTGATTCGGTGGTCACAGATACGCAGTATTTT. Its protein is CATSDSVVTDTQYF.